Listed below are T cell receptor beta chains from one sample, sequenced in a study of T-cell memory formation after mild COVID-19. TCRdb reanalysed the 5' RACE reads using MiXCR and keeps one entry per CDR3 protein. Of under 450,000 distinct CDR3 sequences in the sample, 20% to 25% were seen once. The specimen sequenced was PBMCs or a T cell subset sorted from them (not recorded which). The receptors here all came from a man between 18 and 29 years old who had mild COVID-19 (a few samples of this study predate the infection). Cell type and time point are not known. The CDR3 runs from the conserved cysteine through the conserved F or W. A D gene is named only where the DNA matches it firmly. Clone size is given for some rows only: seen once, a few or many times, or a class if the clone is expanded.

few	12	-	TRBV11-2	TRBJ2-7	TGTGCCAGCAGCCGGCTGGTGGTAGGGCAGTACTTC	CASSRLVVGQYF
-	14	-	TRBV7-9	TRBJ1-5	TGTGCCAGCAGCTACGACAATGAGGGTCAGCCCCAGCATTTT	CASSYDNEGQPQHF
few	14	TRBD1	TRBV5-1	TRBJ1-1	TGCGCCAGCAGGGTGGACAGGGGGAACACTGAAGCTTTCTTT	CASRVDRGNTEAFF
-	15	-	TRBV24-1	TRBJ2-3	TGTGCCACCAGTTCCGGGACCCATAGCACAGATACGCAGTATTTT	CATSSGTHSTDTQYF
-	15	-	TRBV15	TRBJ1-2	TGTGCCACCAGCAGGGGCAGGGAATCCAACTATGGCTACACCTTC	CATSRGRESNYGYTF
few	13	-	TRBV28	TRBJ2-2	TGTGCCAGCAGTTTGTTTAGCACCGGGGAGCTGTTTTTT	CASSLFSTGELFF
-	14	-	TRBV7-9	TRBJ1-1	TGTGCCAGCAGCCTGGGTGGGGGGCGAACTGAAGCTTTCTTT	CASSLGGGRTEAFF
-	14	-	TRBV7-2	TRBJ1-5	TGTGCCAGCAGCTCAAGGGGGGTCGATCAGCCCCAGCATTTT	CASSSRGVDQPQHF
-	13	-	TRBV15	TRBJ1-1	TGTGCCACCAACCCAGGGTTGAACACTGAAGCTTTCTTT	CATNPGLNTEAFF
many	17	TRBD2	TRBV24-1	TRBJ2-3	TGTGCCACCAGTGATCCACTAGCGCTCGTTGGAGCAGATACGCAGTATTTT	CATSDPLALVGADTQYF
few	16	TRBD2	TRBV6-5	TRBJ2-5	TGTGCCAGCAGTTACTCGATTGCGGGGGGGAAAGAGACCCAGTACTTC	CASSYSIAGGKETQYF
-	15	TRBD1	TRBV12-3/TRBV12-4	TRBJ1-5	TGTGCCAGCAGGACAGGGGGAAATAGCAATCAGCCCCAGCATTTT	CASRTGGNSNQPQHF
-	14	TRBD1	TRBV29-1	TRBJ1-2	TGCAGCGTTGAAGGGGACAGTTCTAACTATGGCTACACCTTC	CSVEGDSSNYGYTF
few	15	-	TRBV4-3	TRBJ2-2	TGCGCCAGCAGCCTCTCTGCGGCGAACACCGGGGAGCTGTTTTTT	CASSLSAANTGELFF
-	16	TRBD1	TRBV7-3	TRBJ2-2	TGTGCCAGCAGCTTAACGCGACAGGGGTCGACCGGGGAGCTGTTTTTT	CASSLTRQGSTGELFF
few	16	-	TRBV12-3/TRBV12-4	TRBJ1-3	TGTGCCAGCAGTTTAGCAGGGCAAGTCTCTGGAAACACCATATATTTT	CASSLAGQVSGNTIYF